This T cell receptor (beta chain) was observed in a study of blood T cell repertoires in COVID-19. Overall study context: The United States, Italy and Spain supplied acute and convalescent COVID-19 samples. PBMCs, B-cell-depleted T cells, or T cells were the source of the cDNA or gDNA that made up the material.

In the authors' workflow: Reference gene primer amplification gave nucleated cell count estimates. Sequenced by immunoSEQ multiplex PCR; TCRdb stores in-frame clones only, minus some. The DNA gave D and trimming, while V, J and clone size come from that table. The table records approximately 250,000 clones, over 75% of them present only once. Germline V gives CDR1 SNHLY, CDR2 FYNNEI. The CDR3 spans 14 residues. The trim removed 4 bases at V and 5 bases at J, leaving 5 bases unmatched. The chain employs TRBV2 and TRBJ1-1; 9 bases agree with TRBD1. Input material: PBMCs or T cells enriched from blood (not recorded which). The receptor's source is a woman aged 50 to 60 with acute COVID-19. CDR3 coding DNA: TGTGCCAGCAGTGTCCGGGACAGGGTAACTGAAGCTTTCTTT. It translates to CASSVRDRVTEAFF.